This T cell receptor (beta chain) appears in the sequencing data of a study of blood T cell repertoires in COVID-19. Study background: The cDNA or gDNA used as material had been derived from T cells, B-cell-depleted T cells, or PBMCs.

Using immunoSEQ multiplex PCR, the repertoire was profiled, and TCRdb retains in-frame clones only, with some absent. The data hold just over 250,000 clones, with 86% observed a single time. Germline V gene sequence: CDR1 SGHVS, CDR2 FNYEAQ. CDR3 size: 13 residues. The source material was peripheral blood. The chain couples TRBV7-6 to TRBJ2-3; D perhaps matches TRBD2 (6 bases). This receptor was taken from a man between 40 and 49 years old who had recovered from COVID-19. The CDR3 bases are TGTGCTTCGGCGGGGAGTGGAACAGATACGCAGTATTTT. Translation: CASAGSGTDTQYF.